The 23 T cell receptor beta chains presented below share a single source sample, sequenced in a study of blood T cells in healthy people across ages. Then a second PCR, running roughly 7 to 11 cycles, was carried out with a sample-barcoded 5' primer and a J-beta primer mix. Via MiXCR, TCRdb re-called the 5' RACE reads, giving one row per CDR3 protein. This sample has about 570,000 distinct CDR3 sequences, with 25% to 30% found just once. Material: blood. These receptors were taken from a woman aged 70-85 years in good health.

J is TRBJ2-1 and V is TRBV2; D uncertain. The germline CDR1 and CDR2 sequences are SNHLY and FYNNEI. V was cut by 8 bases and J by 0 bases, with 14 bases left in between. The CDR3 sequence is 15 residues long. CDR3 nucleotide sequence: TGTGCCAGCGCCCTGTCAGGCAGCTCCTACAATGAGCAGTTCTTC. Translated: CASALSGSSYNEQFF.

The table lists this clonotype with a few counts. V and J are TRBV18 and TRBJ1-5; D remains ambiguous. The CDR3 extends over 15 amino acids. Germline CDR1 and CDR2: KGHSH and LQKENI. Trimming took off 2 bases at V and 1 base at J, with 9 bases between the two ends. The CDR3 region is CASSPSTGSNQPQHF. CDR3 coding DNA: TGTGCCAGCTCACCATCGACTGGGAGCAATCAGCCCCAGCATTTT.

The chain couples TRBV7-2 to TRBJ2-1; TRBD2 agrees at 15 bases. Trimming cost V 6 bases and J 10 bases; bases outside gene matches: 4. CDR1 SGHTA and CDR2 FQGNSA come from the germline V gene. The CDR3 runs 14 residues. Here the CDR3 reads CASRWTSGGGEQFF. CDR3 coding DNA: TGTGCCAGCAGATGGACTAGCGGGGGGGGAGAGCAGTTCTTC. The whole variable domain, filled in from reference TRBV7-2 and TRBJ2-1, reads GAGVSQSPSNKVTEKGKDVELRCDPISGHTALYWYRQSLGQGLEFLIYFQGNSAPDKSGLPSDRFSAERTGGSVSTLTIQRTQQEDSAVYLCASRWTSGGGEQFFGPGTRLTVL.

This clonotype turned up a few times. The rearrangement uses TRBV20-1 and TRBJ1-5, with a possible D match to TRBD1 (6 bases). Germline CDR1 DFQATT, CDR2 SNEGSKA (reference sequence). V was pared by 2 bases and J by 6 bases, with 11 bases between. This CDR3 has 13 amino acids. CDR3 residues: CSARPGVAQPQHF. In DNA form, the CDR3 reads TGCAGTGCTAGACCAGGGGTGGCTCAGCCCCAGCATTTT.

The CDR3 nucleotides read TGTGCCAGCAGCTTAAGCGGTGCGGGGGGTCTATCGCAGTATTTT. Its protein is CASSLSGAGGLSQYF. The chain joins TRBV7-2 to TRBJ2-3; TRBD2 matches 8 bases. The CDR3 loop spans 15 amino acids. The V gene's germline CDR1 is SGHTA and CDR2 FQGNSA. Germline trimming cut 2 bases from V and 10 bases from J; bases unmatched to any gene: 11. Full variable domain (remainder filled in from reference TRBV7-2 and TRBJ2-3): GAGVSQSPSNKVTEKGKDVELRCDPISGHTALYWYRQSLGQGLEFLIYFQGNSAPDKSGLPSDRFSAERTGGSVSTLTIQRTQQEDSAVYLCASSLSGAGGLSQYFGPGTRLTVL.

The chain combines TRBV20-1 with TRBJ1-4, with 7 bases matching TRBD1. Trimming at V came to 3 bases and at J to 8 bases, leaving 6 bases not matched to a gene. Germline CDR1 DFQATT, CDR2 SNEGSKA (reference sequence). This CDR3 contains 13 residues. CDR3 sequence (DNA): TGCAGTGCTAGGGACAGGACGAGCGAAAAACTGTTTTTT. This sequence encodes CSARDRTSEKLFF.

This clonotype was seen a few times. The gene calls are TRBV20-1 and TRBJ2-5; weak D call: TRBD1 (5 bases). There are 11 residues in the CDR3. Trimming took 6 bases from V and 5 from J, leaving 10 bases between them. Germline-derived CDR1 and CDR2 are DFQATT and SNEGSKA (reference sequence). CDR3 sequence reads: CSAFRVETQYF. CDR3 coding DNA: TGCAGTGCGTTCAGGGTGGAGACCCAGTACTTC.

The chain employs TRBV6-1 and TRBJ1-1, with a weak D call TRBD1 (6 bases). Germline CDR1 reads MNHNS; CDR2 reads SASEGT. Deletions cut 4 bases from V and 1 base from J, with 13 bases between. This CDR3 contains 15 residues. CDR3 in amino acids: CASSAVPGQNTEAFF. CDR3 DNA sequence: TGTGCCAGCAGTGCGGTCCCGGGACAGAACACTGAAGCTTTCTTT.

The chain couples TRBV5-1 to TRBJ2-3; 7 bases match TRBD1. The CDR3 has 15 residues. The ends lost 4 bases at V and 1 base at J; junction bases unmatched: 6. CDR1 SGHRS and CDR2 YFSETQ come from the germline V gene. For the CDR3, the DNA is TGCGCCAGCAGCCTGGACAGGCCAGGCACAGATACGCAGTATTTT. Its translation: CASSLDRPGTDTQYF.

The chain combines TRBV7-9 with TRBJ1-1; no reliable D call. The germline CDR1 and CDR2 sequences are SEHNR and FQNEAQ (reference sequence). CDR3 size: 15 residues. Between the trimmed V and J ends, which lost 0 bases and 1 base, there was a span of 9 bases. CDR3 amino acids: CASSLAGPSNTEAFF. For the CDR3, the DNA is TGTGCCAGCAGCTTAGCGGGTCCATCGAACACTGAAGCTTTCTTT.

The chain uses TRBV7-3 and TRBJ2-2, with no clear D. Trimming shortened V by 3 bases and J by 1 base, and 6 bases separated the two germline ends. The CDR3 covers 14 residues. In germline, CDR1 is SGHTA, CDR2 FQGTGA. Here the CDR3 DNA reads TGTGCCAGCAGCTTGCGGCAGAACACCGGGGAGCTGTTTTTT. Protein sequence: CASSLRQNTGELFF.

This chain uses TRBV9 with TRBJ1-1, with D unresolved. V was trimmed by 3 bases and J by 5 bases, leaving 11 bases between them. Germline V gives CDR1 SGDLS, CDR2 YYNGEE. CDR3 size: 13 residues. The DNA for the CDR3 is TGTGCCAGCAGCGCCTGGGGTGGAACTGAAGCTTTCTTT. Protein sequence: CASSAWGGTEAFF.

The rearrangement links TRBV20-1 to TRBJ1-1; TRBD1 might be the D (6 bases). Trimming shortened V by 0 bases and J by 6 bases, and 14 bases separated the two germline ends. The CDR3 has 14 residues. The V gene's germline CDR1 is DFQATT and CDR2 SNEGSKA (reference sequence). CDR3 DNA: TGCAGTGCTAGAGATCAAAGGGGGGCCCCTGAAGCTTTCTTT. This sequence encodes CSARDQRGAPEAFF.

There are a few counts of this clonotype. This chain connects TRBV5-1 to TRBJ2-5, with D tentatively TRBD1 (7 bases). V lost 4 bases and J lost 2, with 12 bases in between. The CDR3 length is 14 residues. Germline CDR1 and CDR2: SGHRS and YFSETQ. The CDR3 DNA sequence: TGCGCCAGCAGCGGCGGGACAGCACAAGAGACCCAGTACTTC. Protein: CASSGGTAQETQYF.

The V and J genes are TRBV20-1 and TRBJ1-2; D perhaps matches TRBD1 (6 bases). Trimming shortened V by 3 bases and J by 7 bases, and 15 bases separated the two germline ends. The germline V gene encodes CDR1 DFQATT and CDR2 SNEGSKA (reference sequence). This CDR3 region has 13 residues. CDR3 protein: CSASPYREAGYTF. CDR3 sequence (DNA): TGCAGTGCTAGTCCGTACAGGGAGGCTGGCTACACCTTC.

This clonotype was counted only a few times. This rearrangement joins TRBV7-2 to TRBJ2-5, with TRBD2 as a possible D gene (5 bases). Germline V gene data show CDR1 as SGHTA and CDR2 as FQGNSA. Trimming removed 5 bases at V and 2 bases at J, with 15 bases between. The CDR3 runs to 15 residues. Written as DNA, the CDR3 is TGTGCCAGCAGCCTTTGGAGGACTGCTCAAGAGACCCAGTACTTC. Encoded protein: CASSLWRTAQETQYF.

This chain links TRBV9 with TRBJ2-7, with 11 bases aligning to TRBD1. The CDR3 extends over 16 amino acids. The ends lost 7 bases at V and 0 bases at J; junction bases unmatched: 9. In germline, CDR1 is SGDLS, CDR2 YYNGEE. CDR3 sequence: CASEGQGVGASYEQYF. The CDR3 coding sequence is TGTGCCAGCGAGGGACAGGGGGTAGGAGCCTCCTACGAGCAGTACTTC.

This clonotype occurred many times. Sequence at one end of the junction differs from germline and may be a read error. The V gene is TRBV7-2, the J gene TRBJ2-5, with TRBD2 matching 9 bases. This CDR3 contains 13 residues. The germline gives CDR1 SGHTA, CDR2 FQGNSA. CDR3 sequence (DNA): TGCGCCAGCAGCCTTAGCGGGGGAGAGACCCAGTACTTC. This codes for CASSLSGGETQYF.

This clonotype appeared many times. The chain employs TRBV7-2 and TRBJ2-5, with TRBD1 identical over 9 bases. This CDR3 region has 14 residues. Germline trimming cut 4 bases from V and 7 bases from J; bases unmatched to any gene: 7. CDR1 is SGHTA and CDR2 is FQGNSA in the germline V gene. CDR3 amino acids: CASSSGTGSGTQYF. The CDR3 DNA is TGTGCCAGCAGCTCTGGGACAGGGTCTGGGACCCAGTACTTC. The full variable domain, completed using reference TRBV7-2 and TRBJ2-5, is GAGVSQSPSNKVTEKGKDVELRCDPISGHTALYWYRQSLGQGLEFLIYFQGNSAPDKSGLPSDRFSAERTGGSVSTLTIQRTQQEDSAVYLCASSSGTGSGTQYFGPGTRLLVL.

This chain joins TRBV20-1 and TRBJ2-5, with 7 bases fitting TRBD1. Germline V lookup: CDR1 DFQATT, CDR2 SNEGSKA (reference sequence). J was trimmed by 5 bases and V by 5 bases; bases with no gene match: 11. This CDR3 comprises 14 residues. The CDR3 region is CSAGNRGGLETQYF. CDR3 coding DNA: TGCAGTGCTGGAAACAGGGGCGGCTTGGAGACCCAGTACTTC.

This rearrangement joins TRBV5-4 to TRBJ1-2, with 7 nucleotides matching TRBD1. CDR1 is SGHNT, CDR2 YYREEE, per germline (reference sequence). The CDR3 runs to 14 residues. The V and J ends lost 4 bases and 5 bases, in that order; junction bases with no gene match: 8. The CDR3 bases are TGTGCCAGCAGCATCCTCAGGGGGAATTATGGCTACACCTTC. Translation: CASSILRGNYGYTF.

V usage is TRBV12-3 or TRBV12-4 and J usage is TRBJ2-7, with 7 bases lining up with TRBD1. The trim removed 4 bases at V and 7 bases at J, leaving 10 bases unmatched. The CDR3 length is 14 residues. For the CDR3, the DNA is TGTGCCAGCAGTTCGGCAGGGGGAAGGTTGGAGCAGTACTTC. It translates to CASSSAGGRLEQYF.

The chain is built from TRBV7-2 and TRBJ2-5; no reliable D call. The CDR3 covers 15 residues. Germline CDR1 is SGHTA and CDR2 is FQGNSA. V dropped 5 bases and J dropped 3 bases, with 16 bases sitting between them. The DNA of the CDR3 is TGTGCCAGCAGCCGACAATTTGGGGTGGAAGAGACCCAGTACTTC. This codes for CASSRQFGVEETQYF.